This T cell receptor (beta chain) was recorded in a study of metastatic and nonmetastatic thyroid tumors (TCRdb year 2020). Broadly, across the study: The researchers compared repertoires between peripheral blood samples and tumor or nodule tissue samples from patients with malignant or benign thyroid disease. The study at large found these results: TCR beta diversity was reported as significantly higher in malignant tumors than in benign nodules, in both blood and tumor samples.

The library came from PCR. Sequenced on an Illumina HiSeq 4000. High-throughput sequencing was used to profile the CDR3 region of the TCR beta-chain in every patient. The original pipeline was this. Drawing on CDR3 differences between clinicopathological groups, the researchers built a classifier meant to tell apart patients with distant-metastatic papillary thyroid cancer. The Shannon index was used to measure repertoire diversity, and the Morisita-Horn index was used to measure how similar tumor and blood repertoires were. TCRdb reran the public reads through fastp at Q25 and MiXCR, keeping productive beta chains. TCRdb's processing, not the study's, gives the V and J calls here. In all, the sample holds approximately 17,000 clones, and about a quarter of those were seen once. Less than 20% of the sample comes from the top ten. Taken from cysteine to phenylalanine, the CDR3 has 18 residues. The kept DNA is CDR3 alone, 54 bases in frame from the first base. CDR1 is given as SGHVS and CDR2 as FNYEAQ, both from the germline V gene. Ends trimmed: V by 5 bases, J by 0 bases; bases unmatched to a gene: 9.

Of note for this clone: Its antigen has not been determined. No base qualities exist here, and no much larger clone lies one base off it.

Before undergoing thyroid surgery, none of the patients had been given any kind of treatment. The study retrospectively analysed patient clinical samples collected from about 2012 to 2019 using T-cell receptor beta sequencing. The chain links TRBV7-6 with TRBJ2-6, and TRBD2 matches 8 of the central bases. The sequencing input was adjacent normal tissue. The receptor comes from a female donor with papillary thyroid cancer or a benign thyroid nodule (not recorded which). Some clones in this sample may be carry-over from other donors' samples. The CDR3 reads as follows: CASSPGTRGGSGANVLTF. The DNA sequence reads TGTGCCAGCAGCCCTGGGACTAGGGGAGGCTCTGGGGCCAACGTCCTGACTTTC.